These 8 T cell receptor beta chains were sequenced from one sample in a study of CD8 T cells in Susac syndrome. RNA amounts of about 0.5 to 1 ug underwent reverse transcription with random hexamers. TCRdb recomputed calls from the immunoSEQ multiplex PCR reads with MiXCR, one row per CDR3 protein. The table has around 160,000 distinct CDR3 sequences, approximately 92% seen once. The sequenced sample was CD4+ T cells from PBMCs. The receptors derive from a human donor in good health.

This chain joins TRBV4-1 and TRBJ1-1, with D hard to call. The germline V gene has CDR1 MGHRA and CDR2 YSYEKL. The V gene lost 1 base and the J gene lost 6 bases, with 21 bases spanning the gap. The CDR3 spans 17 residues. Here the CDR3 DNA reads TGCGCCAGCAGCCAAGGAAATAGGAACACCCACGCACCTGAAGCTTTCTTT. Translated, it gives CASSQGNRNTHAPEAFF.

J is TRBJ2-7 and V is TRBV5-1, with D possibly TRBD2 on 5 matching bases. CDR1 is SGHRS, CDR2 YFSETQ, per germline. Trimming removed 4 bases at V and 1 base at J, with 9 bases between. CDR3 size: 13 residues. This chain's CDR3 is CASSPRDSYEQYF. The CDR3 nucleotides read TGCGCCAGCAGCCCGAGGGATTCCTACGAGCAGTACTTC.

The chain uses TRBV20-1 and TRBJ2-7; D might be TRBD1 or TRBD2, each matching 6 bases. This CDR3 is built from 14 residues. Per germline, CDR1 DFQATT and CDR2 SNEGSKA (reference sequence). V lost 1 base, J lost 4 bases, and 14 bases lay in between. This chain's CDR3 is CSARVSGGTYEQYF. The CDR3, as DNA: TGCAGTGCTAGAGTCTCCGGGGGCACGTACGAGCAGTACTTC.

V is TRBV10-2 and J is TRBJ2-7; TRBD2 is a possible D gene (7 bases). The CDR3 loop spans 15 amino acids. Germline CDR1 WSHSY, CDR2 SAAADI. The V end was cut by 7 bases, the J end by 6 bases, with 22 bases between. The CDR3 is CASKSTGGWGVEQYF. The CDR3 bases are TGCGCCAGCAAGTCTACGGGGGGCTGGGGGGTCGAGCAGTACTTC.

This sequence joins TRBV3-1 and TRBJ1-1; 7 bases map to TRBD1. The CDR3 runs 17 residues. Germline V gene data show CDR1 as LGHDT and CDR2 as YNNKEL (reference sequence). J lost 2 bases, V lost 4 bases, and 13 bases had no gene match. The CDR3 coding sequence is TGTGCCAGCAGCCCCCTAACCTTGGGACAGCTCAACACTGAAGCTTTCTTT. It is translated as CASSPLTLGQLNTEAFF.

The chain recombines TRBV6-5 with TRBJ2-7; D remains unclear. Germline CDR1 MNHEY, CDR2 SVGAGI. The CDR3 is 11 amino acids. Trimming pared 6 bases from V and 3 bases from J, leaving 6 bases between. The DNA for the CDR3 is TGTGCCAGCAGGCGTCACTACGAGCAGTACTTC. Translation gives CASRRHYEQYF.

V and J are TRBV29-1 and TRBJ1-4, with D tentatively TRBD1 (6 bases). Trimming pared 3 bases from V and 5 bases from J, leaving 13 bases between. The CDR3 covers 14 residues. The germline gives CDR1 SQVTM, CDR2 ANQGSEA. The CDR3 protein is CSVDLPGENEKLFF. DNA of the CDR3: TGCAGCGTTGATCTCCCAGGGGAGAATGAAAAACTGTTTTTT.

The chain uses TRBV12-3 or TRBV12-4 and TRBJ1-3, with a possible D match to TRBD1 (6 bases). CDR3 length equals 14 residues. V was trimmed by 5 bases and J by 1 base, leaving 9 bases between them. As DNA, the CDR3 is TGTGCCAGCAGTGCCGGACAGTCTGGAAACACCATATATTTT. Translating it yields CASSAGQSGNTIYF.